A single sample is the source of the 4 T cell receptor beta chains below, sequenced in a study of blood T cell repertoires in COVID-19. Assay used: immunoSEQ multiplex PCR; TCRdb lists only in-frame clones, some missing. The sample includes roughly 86,000 clones, roughly 86% seen only once; the top ten take 4.5% to 5.5%. Sequencing used peripheral blood. The receptors stem from a man aged 45-60 years with active or convalescent COVID-19.

The J gene is TRBJ2-5, the V gene TRBV28, with 8 bases lining up with TRBD1. Losses at the gene ends were 5 bases for V and 1 base for J; bases not matched to a gene: 12. The germline V gene has CDR1 MDHEN and CDR2 SYDVKM. This CDR3 has 17 amino acids. The CDR3 loop reads CASSHRQGWRSQETQYF. The CDR3 DNA sequence: TGTGCCAGCAGTCATCGACAGGGGTGGCGCTCCCAAGAGACCCAGTACTTC.

The chain employs TRBV10-3 and TRBJ2-3, with D possibly matching TRBD2 (6 bases). The V gene lost 0 bases and the J gene lost 1 base, with 11 bases spanning the gap. Germline V gene data show CDR1 as ENHRY and CDR2 as SYGVKD. The CDR3 contains 16 residues. This CDR3 is CAISESTGVGTDTQYF. The CDR3 DNA is TGTGCCATCAGTGAGTCGACGGGGGTCGGCACAGATACGCAGTATTTT.

The CDR3 region has the DNA TGCGCCAGCAGCTTGTGGCTAGCGGCGAACACCGGGGAGCTGTTTTTT. Residues: CASSLWLAANTGELFF. The chain is built from TRBV5-1 and TRBJ2-2, with 7 bases lining up with TRBD2. V lost 1 base and J lost 0; bases outside the gene matches: 3. This CDR3 has 16 amino acids. Germline values: CDR1 SGHRS, CDR2 YFSETQ.

The chain uses TRBV2 and TRBJ1-3; the D is unclear. CDR3 length: 15 amino acids. Germline values: CDR1 SNHLY, CDR2 FYNNEI. The V gene lost 6 bases and the J gene lost 1 base, with 13 bases spanning the gap. For the CDR3, the DNA is TGTGCCAGCAGCCGAGAGGGCCAGTCTGGAAACACCATATATTTT. Its translation: CASSREGQSGNTIYF.